The 17 T cell receptor beta chains below all came from one sample that was sequenced in a study of blood T cell repertoires in COVID-19. The repertoire was sequenced with immunoSEQ multiplex PCR; TCRdb's copy has only in-frame clones and lacks some. The sample gives roughly 150,000 clones, about 80% of which show up once; roughly a fifth is in the top ten. The specimen sequenced was peripheral blood. Receptors originate from a woman of 80 years or more with acute or convalescent COVID-19.

The chain is built from TRBV18 and TRBJ1-6; 7 nucleotides match TRBD1. The CDR3 is 15 amino acids. J gave up 5 bases and V 6 bases, and 7 bases lay outside the gene matches. Germline CDR1 KGHSH, CDR2 LQKENI. In DNA, the CDR3 is TGTGCCAGCTCCGGGGGGGGACAGCATAATTCACCCCTCCACTTT. The encoded protein is CASSGGGQHNSPLHF. Full variable domain (outside the CDR3, taken from reference TRBV18 and TRBJ1-6): NAGVMQNPRHLVRRRGQEARLRCSPMKGHSHVYWYRQLPEEGLKFMVYLQKENIIDESGMPKERFSAEFPKEGPSILRIQQVVRGDSAAYFCASSGGGQHNSPLHFGNGTRLTVT.

The V call is TRBV7-9, the J call TRBJ2-2, with TRBD1 identical over 9 bases. The CDR3 covers 15 residues. In germline, CDR1 is SEHNR, CDR2 FQNEAQ (reference sequence). V was clipped by 1 base and J by 3 bases; unmatched bases: 0. The CDR3 nucleotides are TGTGCCAGCAGCTTAGGACAGGGGGACACCGGGGAGCTGTTTTTT. Its translation is CASSLGQGDTGELFF.

This clone has only one observation. This chain uses TRBV9 with TRBJ2-5; TRBD2 aligns across 10 bases. The V gene's germline CDR1 is SGDLS and CDR2 YYNGEE. The CDR3 consists of 17 residues. V gave up 0 bases and J gave up 3 bases; unmatched junction bases: 8. CDR3 region: CASSVDPSGGQKETQYF. The CDR3 coding sequence is TGTGCCAGCAGCGTAGACCCTAGCGGGGGCCAAAAAGAGACCCAGTACTTC.

V gene TRBV28 combines with J gene TRBJ1-2, with a possible D match to TRBD1 (5 bases). The V gene's germline CDR1 is MDHEN and CDR2 SYDVKM. This CDR3 is 14 amino acids long. V shed 4 bases and J shed 5 bases, with 14 bases lying between them. CDR3 in DNA: TGTGCCAGCAGTTCCCTCTCGACAGATTATGGCTACACCTTC. This gives the protein CASSSLSTDYGYTF.

The chain couples TRBV18 to TRBJ2-3; possibly TRBD1 for D (6 bases). The V gene lost 3 bases and the J gene lost 4 bases, with 11 bases spanning the gap. Germline V lookup: CDR1 KGHSH, CDR2 LQKENI. The CDR3 loop spans 14 amino acids. The CDR3, as DNA: TGTGCCAGCTCACCGGGGGCGGGCTCAGATACGCAGTATTTT. This sequence encodes CASSPGAGSDTQYF.

The chain combines TRBV12-3 or TRBV12-4 with TRBJ1-2, with 9 bases aligning to TRBD1. Trimming at V came to 6 bases and at J to 6 bases, leaving 5 bases not matched to a gene. This CDR3 spans 13 amino acids. The CDR3 region has the DNA TGTGCCAGCAGCTCGGACAGGGGAGATGGCTACACCTTC. This codes for CASSSDRGDGYTF.

V usage is TRBV7-9 and J usage is TRBJ1-4, with D maybe TRBD1 (6 bases). The CDR3 consists of 15 residues. V dropped 5 bases and J dropped 3 bases, with 13 bases sitting between them. Germline lookup yields CDR1 SEHNR and CDR2 FQNEAQ (reference sequence). CDR3 in DNA: TGTGCCAGCAGCAAAAGGGGGAAAGCTAATGAAAAACTGTTTTTT. Its protein is CASSKRGKANEKLFF.

This clone was picked up a small number of times. V is TRBV28 and J is TRBJ1-1; weak D call: TRBD1 (5 bases). The germline gives CDR1 MDHEN, CDR2 SYDVKM. CDR3 length equals 13 residues. V was shortened by 11 bases and J by 3 bases, with 16 bases between the two germline ends. Here the CDR3 reads CASQTETYTEAFF. Here the CDR3 DNA reads TGTGCCTCTCAGACAGAAACTTACACTGAAGCTTTCTTT.

This chain joins TRBV6-2 or TRBV6-3 and TRBJ1-2; 7 bases agree with TRBD1. V gave up 4 bases and J gave up 8 bases; unmatched junction bases: 10. CDR3 length: 14 amino acids. Germline V gene data show CDR1 as MNHEY and CDR2 as SVGEGT. CDR3 DNA sequence: TGTGCCAGCAGTTGGGGTCGGACAGGCGGCGGCTACACCTTC. Protein product: CASSWGRTGGGYTF.

The CDR3 region has the DNA TGTGCCAGCAGGGACCGGGCCGGGGGTCGCAATGAGCAGTTCTTC. Translated: CASRDRAGGRNEQFF. V and J are TRBV2 and TRBJ2-1; D is possibly TRBD2 (6 bases). Germline V gene data show CDR1 as SNHLY and CDR2 as FYNNEI. The CDR3 consists of 15 residues. Between the trimmed V and J ends, which lost 6 bases and 6 bases, there was a span of 18 bases.

The chain has TRBV28 and TRBJ1-3; maybe TRBD1 (5 bases). Germline CDR1 is MDHEN and CDR2 is SYDVKM. This CDR3 is built from 15 residues. V lost 1 base to trimming and J lost 0 bases, with 7 bases between them. CDR3 DNA sequence: TGTGCCAGCAGTTTATCAGGGTCCTCTGGAAACACCATATATTTT. Translated, it gives CASSLSGSSGNTIYF.

This clone appeared a single time. The J gene is TRBJ2-1, the V gene TRBV6-5; 12 bases line up with TRBD2. CDR3 length: 15 amino acids. V shed 7 bases, J shed 9 bases, and the junction held 10 bases outside the gene matches. From germline, CDR1 is MNHEY and CDR2 SVGAGI. The CDR3 DNA sequence: TGTGCCAGCACCCCGACTAGCGGGAGAACTGGTGAGCAGTTCTTC. Translation gives CASTPTSGRTGEQFF.

The rearrangement joins TRBV2 to TRBJ2-3; 12 positions agree with TRBD2. CDR3 size: 16 residues. CDR1 and CDR2 (germline): SNHLY, FYNNEI. The J segment lost 4 bases and the V segment lost 4 bases, leaving 6 bases of the junction unmatched. The CDR3: CASSARASGGADTQYF. CDR3 nucleotide sequence: TGTGCCAGCAGTGCGAGGGCTAGCGGGGGGGCAGATACGCAGTATTTT.

The chain joins TRBV4-2 to TRBJ2-3; 14 nucleotides align to TRBD2. The CDR3 contains 17 residues. Germline V lookup: CDR1 LGHNA, CDR2 YNFKEQ. The V segment lost 0 bases and the J segment 7 bases; nucleotides outside the gene matches: 6. CDR3: CASSQDTTSGGVNTQYF. The CDR3 region has the DNA TGTGCCAGCAGCCAAGATACGACTAGCGGGGGGGTGAATACGCAGTATTTT.

The rearrangement uses TRBV3-1 (or the pseudogene TRBV3-2) and TRBJ1-1; no clear D gene. V was clipped by 2 bases and J by 8 bases, with 12 bases between them. The CDR3 consists of 13 residues. Germline assignment: CDR1 LGHDT and CDR2 YNNKEL (reference sequence). CDR3: CASSQSAELEAFF. As DNA, the CDR3 is TGTGCCAGCAGCCAAAGCGCAGAATTAGAAGCTTTCTTT.

The chain links TRBV5-4 to TRBJ2-7, with D possibly TRBD2 on 6 matching bases. This CDR3 is built from 15 residues. CDR1 SGHNT and CDR2 YYREEE come from the germline V gene (reference sequence). Between the trimmed V and J ends, which lost 0 bases and 2 bases, there was a span of 12 bases. The CDR3 DNA follows: TGTGCCAGCAGCTTGGGCGGGACCAGACCCTACGAGCAGTACTTC. This codes for CASSLGGTRPYEQYF.

The DNA for the CDR3 is TGTGCCAGCAGTGATCCGCCAGACTCCTATAATTCACCCCTCCACTTT. The encoded protein is CASSDPPDSYNSPLHF. V and J are TRBV25-1 and TRBJ1-6; D gene unclear. Per germline, CDR1 MGHDK and CDR2 SYGVNS. This CDR3 comprises 16 residues. Trimming stripped 3 bases from V and 0 bases from J, with 9 bases between.